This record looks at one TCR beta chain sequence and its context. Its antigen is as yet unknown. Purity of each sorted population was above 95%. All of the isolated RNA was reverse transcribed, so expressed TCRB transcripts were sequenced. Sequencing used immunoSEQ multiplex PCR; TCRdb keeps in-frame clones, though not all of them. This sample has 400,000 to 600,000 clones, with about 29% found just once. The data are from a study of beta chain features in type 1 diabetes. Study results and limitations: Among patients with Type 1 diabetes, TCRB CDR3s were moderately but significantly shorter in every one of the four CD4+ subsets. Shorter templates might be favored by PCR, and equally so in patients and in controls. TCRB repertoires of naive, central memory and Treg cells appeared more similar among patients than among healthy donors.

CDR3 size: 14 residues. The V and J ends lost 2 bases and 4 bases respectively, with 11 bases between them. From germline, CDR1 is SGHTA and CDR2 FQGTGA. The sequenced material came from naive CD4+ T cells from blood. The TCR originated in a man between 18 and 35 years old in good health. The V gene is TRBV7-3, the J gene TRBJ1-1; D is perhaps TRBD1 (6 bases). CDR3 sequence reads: CASSLQGMGTEAFF. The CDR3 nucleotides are TGTGCCAGCAGCTTACAGGGGATGGGCACTGAAGCTTTCTTT.